The rows below give T cell receptor beta chains drawn from one sample of a study of early T cells in non-severe SARS-CoV-2 infection. TCRdb processed the 5' RACE reads anew with MiXCR; each CDR3 protein has one entry. This sample has about 94,000 distinct CDR3 sequences, with around 14% found just once. The sequenced material came from whole blood. The receptors were sampled from an adult who was a healthcare worker with PCR-confirmed SARS-CoV-2 infection or an uninfected control (not recorded which). CDR3s leave out the opening cysteine and the closing phenylalanine or tryptophan. Each record gives: CDR3 protein, V gene, D gene. D genes are given only for firm matches.

ASSPDRGVSYEQY TRBV5-6 TRBD1
ASSPPGLAFSGANVLT TRBV7-8 -
ASSLRDRGLGTDTQY TRBV11-2 TRBD1
ASSPSLRGGTGELF TRBV18 -
SAGTGRNQPQH TRBV20-1 TRBD1
ASSYVTSGGGQETQY TRBV6-6 TRBD2
SARTLAGSTDTQY TRBV20-1 TRBD2
ASSPQTATNEKLF TRBV18 -
ASSLDGGGGYT TRBV7-9 -
ASWSRTEFTEAF TRBV28 -
ASSPGLAGGLSYEQY TRBV28 TRBD2
ASSKPGLAVYNEQF TRBV5-1 TRBD2
ASSHPQGGGKLF TRBV5-1 -
ASSLPGREAF TRBV27 -
ASSPQGYQPQH TRBV18 -
ASSLSSGTEAF TRBV11-1 -
ASSLEGTATDTQY TRBV7-9 TRBD1
ASSLGVPLNSPLH TRBV27 -
ATSREVRGLDGYT TRBV15 -
ASQDSSYNEQF TRBV2 -
SVGQGSYEQY TRBV29-1 TRBD1
ASSPSGGAADEQF TRBV7-9 TRBD2
ASSSRARGGNTEAF TRBV7-9 -
ASREVVGQTGDGYT TRBV5-1 TRBD1